This TCR beta chain was sequenced in a study of cytomegalovirus exposure and HLA in healthy donors. Study results and limitations: For most subjects, TCR beta sequences were reported to predict HLA-A and HLA-B alleles with accuracy. Beyond CMV serostatus, there was no information to go on about immune exposure. Sequence variants that were highly shared formed a cluster that was likely a sequencing artifact.

The donors, nominally healthy at sampling, likely had unrecorded immune exposures. A remark on this clone: Its antigen is unknown.

PCR used 60 Vbeta primers and 13 Jbeta primers. Sequencing used immunoSEQ multiplex PCR; TCRdb keeps in-frame clones, though not all of them. Recorded for this sample: around 60,000 clones. In germline, CDR1 is SGHNT, CDR2 YYREEE (reference sequence). This CDR3 spans 15 amino acids. Trimming took 0 bases from V and 4 from J; bases not matched to a gene: 4. The TCR sequence derives from a woman between 18 and 30 years old in good health and CMV-seronegative. Source material: PBMCs. The chain links TRBV5-4 to TRBJ1-2; 9 positions match TRBD1. The DNA for the CDR3 is TGTGCCAGCAGCTTGGGACAGGGGGGGAGCTATGGCTACACCTTC. This codes for CASSLGQGGSYGYTF.